This T cell receptor beta chain was captured in a study of shared clonotypes between healthy human individuals. Study-level results: The generation probabilities recorded for non-shared clonotypes fell below those of clonotypes shared by all four donors.

CDR1 is SGDLS and CDR2 is YYNGEE in the germline V gene. The germline V and J ends were trimmed by 2 bases and 7 bases, with 10 bases remaining between them. This CDR3 spans 13 amino acids. This clone was observed a single time. The antigen is not known. Method: immunoSEQ multiplex PCR; TCRdb's copy keeps in-frame clones and lacks some. The sample lists 1,400,000 or so clones; approximately 98.5% were seen once. This chain joins TRBV9 and TRBJ2-1; no definite D call. The source material was naive CD4+ T cells sorted from blood. Indicated subset: CD45RA+ positively selected. The sequence was collected from a man aged 30-40 years in good health. The CDR3 sequence: CASSVGSRNEQFF. Written as DNA, the CDR3 is TGTGCCAGCAGCGTGGGAAGCAGGAATGAGCAGTTCTTC. The entire variable domain, with the rest obtained from reference TRBV9 and TRBJ2-1, is as follows: DSGVTQTPKHLITATGQRVTLRCSPRSGDLSVYWYQQSLDQGLQFLIQYYNGEERAKGNILERFSAQQFPDLHSELNLSSLELGDSALYFCASSVGSRNEQFFGPGTRLTVL.